These T cell receptor beta chains were read from a single sample in a study of CD4 T cells in relation to SARS-CoV-2 and coronaviruses. Sequenced by immunoSEQ multiplex PCR; TCRdb stores in-frame clones only, minus some. The sample shows 10,000 to 15,000 clones, roughly 65% of them seen only once. Their recognized antigens are unknown. Sequencing was performed on CD4+ T cells from PBMCs, cultured in vitro. The receptors derive from a human donor in good health. The CDR3 runs from the conserved cysteine through the conserved F or W. The order of the fields is V gene, clone size, D gene, J gene, CDR3 protein, CDR3 DNA. D genes are given only for firm matches. Clone sizes are given selectively: once, few, many, or a class where the clone is expanded.

>TRBV20-1|NA|NA|TRBJ2-3
CSASQSQGGADTQYF
TGCAGTGCTAGTCAGTCCCAGGGAGGTGCAGATACGCAGTATTTT
>TRBV3-1/TRBV3-2|few|NA|TRBJ2-7
CASSQGLRRSSYEQYF
TGTGCCAGCAGCCAGGGCCTTAGGAGGAGCTCCTACGAGCAGTACTTC
>TRBV13|NA|NA|TRBJ2-1
CASSLVILTASYNEQFF
TGTGCCAGCAGCTTAGTCATTTTGACAGCCTCCTACAATGAGCAGTTCTTC
>TRBV27|NA|TRBD1|TRBJ1-2
CASSAWDRGGYGYTF
TGTGCCAGCAGTGCCTGGGACAGGGGTGGGTATGGCTACACCTTC
>TRBV30|NA|NA|TRBJ2-2
CAWLRGGTGELFF
TGTGCCTGGCTACGAGGGGGGACCGGGGAGCTGTTTTTT
>TRBV2|NA|TRBD1|TRBJ2-1
CASSATGTGVPNEQFF
TGTGCCAGCAGTGCTACCGGGACAGGGGTCCCCAATGAGCAGTTCTTC
>TRBV2|NA|TRBD1|TRBJ1-6
CASSAGQGFDNSPLHF
TGTGCCAGCAGTGCAGGACAGGGGTTCGATAATTCACCCCTCCACTTT
>TRBV3-1/TRBV3-2|NA|TRBD2|TRBJ2-3
CASSQGGGGTDTQYF
TGTGCCAGCAGCCAAGGGGGCGGGGGGACAGATACGCAGTATTTT
>TRBV3-1/TRBV3-2|NA|NA|TRBJ2-1
CASSQRSGGNEQFF
TGTGCCAGCAGCCAACGCTCGGGTGGCAATGAGCAGTTCTTC
>TRBV6-5|NA|NA|TRBJ2-2
CASTPPGPLGELFF
TGTGCCAGCACCCCCCCCGGGCCCCTCGGGGAGCTGTTTTTT
>TRBV6-2/TRBV6-3|few|TRBD1|TRBJ1-1
CASSYSYRGRTEAFF
TGTGCCAGCAGTTACTCCTACAGGGGGCGAACTGAAGCTTTCTTT
>TRBV27|few|NA|TRBJ2-7
CASRVTGSRYEQYF
TGTGCCAGCAGAGTGACAGGATCCCGCTACGAGCAGTACTTC
>TRBV2|NA|NA|TRBJ2-7
CAGGTDTYEQYF
TGTGCCGGCGGGACAGATACCTACGAGCAGTACTTC
>TRBV5-1|few|NA|TRBJ2-3
CASSAQGGGTDTQYF
TGCGCCAGCAGCGCACAGGGAGGTGGGACAGATACGCAGTATTTT
>TRBV19|NA|NA|TRBJ2-7
CASSSVGELEQYF
TGTGCCAGTAGTTCGGTGGGGGAGTTAGAGCAGTACTTC
>TRBV12-3/TRBV12-4|once|NA|TRBJ2-7
CASSFSFYEQYF
TGTGCCAGCAGTTTCTCCTTCTACGAGCAGTACTTC
>TRBV30|once|NA|TRBJ2-5
CAWSSQRGTQYF
TGTGCCTGGAGTTCACAACGCGGGACCCAGTACTTC
>TRBV20-1|few|NA|TRBJ1-4
CSARDREKLFF
TGCAGTGCTAGAGACAGGGAAAAACTGTTTTTT
>TRBV7-6|NA|NA|TRBJ2-3
CASSLARGTQGPDTQYF
TGTGCCAGCAGCTTAGCGCGAGGTACGCAGGGCCCAGATACGCAGTATTTT
>TRBV6-5|NA|NA|TRBJ1-3
CASISPGGNTIYF
TGTGCCAGCATAAGTCCAGGGGGAAACACCATATATTTT
>TRBV18|NA|TRBD1|TRBJ1-5
CASSPLSLRQGYSNQPQHF
TGTGCCAGCTCACCACTTTCGCTTCGACAGGGTTATAGCAATCAGCCCCAGCATTTT
>TRBV11-3|NA|NA|TRBJ2-3
CASSLAQGSDTQYF
TGTGCCAGCAGCTTAGCCCAGGGTTCAGATACGCAGTATTTT
>TRBV6-5|NA|TRBD2|TRBJ2-1
CASSPRGLVENEQFF
TGTGCCAGCAGTCCCCGGGGACTAGTCGAAAATGAGCAGTTCTTC
>TRBV11-2|NA|NA|TRBJ1-1
CASSRRVGEAFF
TGTGCCAGCAGCCGCAGGGTAGGTGAAGCTTTCTTT
>TRBV21-1|few|NA|TRBJ2-2
CASSIVTGVGELFF
TGTGCCAGCAGCATAGTAACAGGGGTCGGGGAGCTGTTTTTT
>TRBV5-5|NA|TRBD1|TRBJ2-7
CASSFTGTADYEQYF
TGTGCCAGCAGCTTCACCGGGACAGCCGACTACGAGCAGTACTTC
>TRBV2|NA|TRBD2|TRBJ2-1
CASLSGRANEQFF
TGTGCCAGCCTTAGCGGGAGGGCAAATGAGCAGTTCTTC
>TRBV28|NA|TRBD1|TRBJ2-7
CASSLGQGTYEQYF
TGTGCCAGCAGTCTAGGACAGGGAACCTACGAGCAGTACTTC
>TRBV20-1|NA|NA|TRBJ2-7
CSALGAYEQYF
TGCAGTGCCCTGGGCGCCTACGAGCAGTACTTC
>TRBV20-1|NA|NA|TRBJ2-5
CSAAQFIQYF
TGCAGTGCTGCACAGTTTATTCAGTACTTC
>TRBV14|NA|TRBD1|TRBJ1-1
CASSPFTGGLGAITEAFF
TGTGCCAGCAGCCCTTTCACAGGGGGCCTTGGGGCGATTACTGAAGCTTTCTTT
>TRBV9|NA|NA|TRBJ2-3
CASSSFPAIPTDTQYF
TGTGCCAGCAGCTCCTTCCCTGCGATCCCAACGGATACGCAGTATTTT
>TRBV5-5|NA|NA|TRBJ1-1
CASSPSMGSQGNTEAFF
TGTGCCAGCAGCCCATCTATGGGGTCCCAGGGGAACACTGAAGCTTTCTTT
>TRBV27|NA|NA|TRBJ2-6
CASSPRSSGANVLTF
TGTGCCAGCAGTCCTAGGTCCTCTGGGGCCAACGTCCTGACTTTC
>TRBV20-1|NA|NA|TRBJ2-3
CSASRSYRTDTQYF
TGCAGTGCTAGTCGGAGCTACCGCACAGATACGCAGTATTTT
>TRBV12-5|NA|TRBD2|TRBJ2-1
CASGPTGLAVVNEQFF
TGTGCTAGTGGTCCCACTGGACTAGCCGTTGTCAATGAGCAGTTCTTC
>TRBV6-2/TRBV6-3|NA|NA|TRBJ2-7
CASSYDRHEQYF
TGTGCCAGCAGTTACGATAGACACGAGCAGTACTTC
>TRBV5-1|NA|TRBD1|TRBJ1-1
CASSLVARGLGTEAFF
TGCGCCAGCAGCTTGGTTGCCAGGGGGCTCGGCACTGAAGCTTTCTTT
>TRBV27|large|NA|TRBJ1-6
CASSFLSNSPLHF
TGTGCCAGCAGTTTCCTTAGTAATTCACCCCTCCACTTT
>TRBV24-1|NA|NA|TRBJ2-1
CATSSPSHRSSSYNEQFF
TGTGCCACCAGCTCCCCCTCCCATCGGTCGAGCTCCTACAATGAGCAGTTCTTC
>TRBV7-3|NA|TRBD1|TRBJ2-1
CASSSGPGTGTSYNEQFF
TGTGCCAGCAGCTCGGGACCGGGGACAGGGACCTCCTACAATGAGCAGTTCTTC
>TRBV28|few|TRBD1|TRBJ2-7
CASTGQGTPSYEQYF
TGTGCCAGCACCGGACAGGGGACCCCCTCCTACGAGCAGTACTTC
>TRBV11-2|NA|TRBD2|TRBJ2-3
CASSIEGTSGRDTQYF
TGTGCCAGCAGCATCGAAGGGACTAGCGGGAGAGATACGCAGTATTTT
>TRBV7-9|NA|TRBD2|TRBJ2-3
CASSSGLAGGTQYF
TGTGCCAGCAGCTCAGGACTAGCGGGAGGAACGCAGTATTTT
>TRBV4-1|once|TRBD1|TRBJ1-2
CASSQDGTVIYGYTF
TGCGCCAGCAGCCAAGACGGGACAGTGATCTATGGCTACACCTTC
>TRBV28|NA|TRBD1|TRBJ1-5
CASRGDWTGTRASNQPQHF
TGTGCCAGCAGGGGGGATTGGACAGGGACAAGGGCGAGCAATCAGCCCCAGCATTTT
>TRBV2|NA|NA|TRBJ2-2
CASIPVRTGELFF
TGTGCCAGCATCCCAGTACGCACCGGGGAGCTGTTTTTT
>TRBV12-3/TRBV12-4|NA|NA|TRBJ2-7
CASSSDPYEQYF
TGTGCCAGCAGTTCGGACCCCTACGAGCAGTACTTC
>TRBV6-1|NA|TRBD1|TRBJ1-1
CASSEVPGGQGARGTEAFF
TGTGCCAGCAGTGAGGTCCCGGGTGGACAGGGGGCTAGAGGCACTGAAGCTTTCTTT